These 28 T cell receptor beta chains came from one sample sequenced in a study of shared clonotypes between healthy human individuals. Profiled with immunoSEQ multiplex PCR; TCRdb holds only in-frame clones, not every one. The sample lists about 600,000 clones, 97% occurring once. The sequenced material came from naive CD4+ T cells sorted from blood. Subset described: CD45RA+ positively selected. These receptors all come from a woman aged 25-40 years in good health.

The CDR3 spells CASSFQGVNEKLFF. The CDR3 DNA reads TGTGCCAGCAGTTTCCAGGGAGTGAATGAAAAACTGTTTTTT. The rearrangement links TRBV27 to TRBJ1-4; D is possibly TRBD1 (5 bases). Germline-derived CDR1 and CDR2 are MNHEY and SMNVEV (reference sequence). There are 14 residues in the CDR3. The V end lost 3 bases, the J end lost 5 bases, and 10 bases lay between the germline ends.

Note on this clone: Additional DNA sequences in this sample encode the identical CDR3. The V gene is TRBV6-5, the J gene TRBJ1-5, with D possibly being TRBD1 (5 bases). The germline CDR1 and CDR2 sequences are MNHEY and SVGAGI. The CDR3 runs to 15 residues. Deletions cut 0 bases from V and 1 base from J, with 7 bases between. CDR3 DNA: TGTGCCAGCAGTTACTCCGGGGGGAGCAATCAGCCCCAGCATTTT. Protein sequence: CASSYSGGSNQPQHF.

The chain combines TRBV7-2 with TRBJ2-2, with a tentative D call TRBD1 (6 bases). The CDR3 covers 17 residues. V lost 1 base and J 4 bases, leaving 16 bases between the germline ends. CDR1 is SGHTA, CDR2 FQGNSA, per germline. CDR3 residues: CASSLGIGGLTTGELFF. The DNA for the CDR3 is TGTGCCAGCAGCTTAGGAATAGGGGGTCTCACCACCGGGGAGCTGTTTTTT.

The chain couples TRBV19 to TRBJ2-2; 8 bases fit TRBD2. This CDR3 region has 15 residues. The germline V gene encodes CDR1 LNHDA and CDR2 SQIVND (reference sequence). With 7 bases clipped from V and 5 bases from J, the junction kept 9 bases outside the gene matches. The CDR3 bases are TGTGCCAGTATCCGGGAGGGCCGTGGGACCGGGGAGCTGTTTTTT. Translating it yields CASIREGRGTGELFF.

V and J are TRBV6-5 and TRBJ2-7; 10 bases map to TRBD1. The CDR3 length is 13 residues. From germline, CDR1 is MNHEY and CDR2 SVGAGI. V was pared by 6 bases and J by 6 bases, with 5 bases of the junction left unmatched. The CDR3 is CASSRDRGSEQYF. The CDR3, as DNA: TGTGCCAGCAGCCGGGACAGGGGATCCGAGCAGTACTTC.

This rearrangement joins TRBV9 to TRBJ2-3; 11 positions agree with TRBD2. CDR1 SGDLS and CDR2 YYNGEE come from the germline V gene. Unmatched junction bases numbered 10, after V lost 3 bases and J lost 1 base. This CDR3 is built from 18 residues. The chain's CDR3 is CASSERGTSGFRTDTQYF. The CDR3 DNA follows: TGTGCCAGCAGCGAGAGGGGGACTAGCGGATTTCGCACAGATACGCAGTATTTT.

CDR3 amino acids: CASSLAYGVRSETQYF. CDR3 nucleotide sequence: TGCGCCAGCAGCTTGGCCTACGGGGTAAGGTCAGAGACCCAGTACTTC. The genes are TRBV5-1 and TRBJ2-5, with D possibly being TRBD2 (5 bases). Trimming stripped 0 bases from V and 4 bases from J, with 16 bases between. This CDR3 is 16 amino acids long. From germline, CDR1 is SGHRS and CDR2 YFSETQ.

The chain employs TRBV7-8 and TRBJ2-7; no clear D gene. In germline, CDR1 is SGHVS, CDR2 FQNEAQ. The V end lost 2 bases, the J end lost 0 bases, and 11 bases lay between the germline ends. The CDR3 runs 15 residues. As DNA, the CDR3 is TGTGCCAGCAGCTTATATTTCGGCAGCTCCTACGAGCAGTACTTC. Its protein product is CASSLYFGSSYEQYF.

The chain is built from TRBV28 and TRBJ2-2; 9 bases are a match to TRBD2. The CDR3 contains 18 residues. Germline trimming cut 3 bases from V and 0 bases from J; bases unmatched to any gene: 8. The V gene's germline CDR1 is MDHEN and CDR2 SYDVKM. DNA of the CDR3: TGTGCCAGCAGTTTGAGGCTAGCGGGATACTCGAACACCGGGGAGCTGTTTTTT. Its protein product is CASSLRLAGYSNTGELFF.

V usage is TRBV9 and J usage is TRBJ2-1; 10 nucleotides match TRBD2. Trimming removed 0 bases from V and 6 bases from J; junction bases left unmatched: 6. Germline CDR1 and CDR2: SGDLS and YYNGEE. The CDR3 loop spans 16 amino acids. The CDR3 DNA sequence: TGTGCCAGCAGCGTAGGCACTAGCGGGATAATCAATGAGCAGTTCTTC. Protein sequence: CASSVGTSGIINEQFF.

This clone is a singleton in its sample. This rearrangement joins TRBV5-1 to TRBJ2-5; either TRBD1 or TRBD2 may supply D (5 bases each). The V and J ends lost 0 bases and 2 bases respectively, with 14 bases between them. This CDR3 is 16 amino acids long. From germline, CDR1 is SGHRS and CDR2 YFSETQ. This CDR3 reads CASSLAVVGAQETQYF. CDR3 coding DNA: TGCGCCAGCAGCTTGGCGGTGGTCGGGGCACAAGAGACCCAGTACTTC.

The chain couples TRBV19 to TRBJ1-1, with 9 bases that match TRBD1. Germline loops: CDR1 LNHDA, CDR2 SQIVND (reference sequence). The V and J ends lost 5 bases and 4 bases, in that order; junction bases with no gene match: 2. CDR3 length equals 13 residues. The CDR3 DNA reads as TGTGCCAGTAGTCAACAGGGGGCCACTGAAGCTTTCTTT. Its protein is CASSQQGATEAFF.

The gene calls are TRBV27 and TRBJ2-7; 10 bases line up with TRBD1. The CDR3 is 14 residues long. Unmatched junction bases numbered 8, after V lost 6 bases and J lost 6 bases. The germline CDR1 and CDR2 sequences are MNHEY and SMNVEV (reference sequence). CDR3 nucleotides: TGTGCCAGCAGGCAGAGACAGGGGGCGTTCGAGCAGTACTTC. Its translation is CASRQRQGAFEQYF.

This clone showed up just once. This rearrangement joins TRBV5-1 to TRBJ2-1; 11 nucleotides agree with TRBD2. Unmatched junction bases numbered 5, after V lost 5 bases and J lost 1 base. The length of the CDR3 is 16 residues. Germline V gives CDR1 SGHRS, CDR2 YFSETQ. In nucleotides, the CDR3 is TGCGCCAGCAGTCAACGGACTAGCGGGTCCTACAATGAGCAGTTCTTC. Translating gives CASSQRTSGSYNEQFF.

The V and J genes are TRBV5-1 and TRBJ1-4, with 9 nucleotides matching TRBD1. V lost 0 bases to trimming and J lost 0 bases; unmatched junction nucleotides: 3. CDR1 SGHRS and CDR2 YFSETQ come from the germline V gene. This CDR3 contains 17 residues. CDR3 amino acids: CASSLEGQGSTNEKLFF. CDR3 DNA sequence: TGCGCCAGCAGCTTGGAGGGACAGGGCTCAACTAATGAAAAACTGTTTTTT.

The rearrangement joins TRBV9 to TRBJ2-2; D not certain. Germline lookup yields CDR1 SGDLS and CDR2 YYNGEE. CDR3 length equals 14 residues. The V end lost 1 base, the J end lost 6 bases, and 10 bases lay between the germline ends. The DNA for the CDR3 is TGTGCCAGCAGCGTAAACCGCGACGCCGGGGAGCTGTTTTTT. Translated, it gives CASSVNRDAGELFF.

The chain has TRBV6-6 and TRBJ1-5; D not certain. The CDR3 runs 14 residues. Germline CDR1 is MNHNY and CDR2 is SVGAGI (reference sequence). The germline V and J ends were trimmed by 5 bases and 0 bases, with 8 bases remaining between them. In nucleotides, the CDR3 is TGTGCCAGCAGTAGGTTAAATAGCAATCAGCCCCAGCATTTT. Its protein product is CASSRLNSNQPQHF.

In nucleotides, the CDR3 is TGTGCCAGCAGCCAACGGGGACTAGCGACGAACGAGCAGTACTTC. As protein: CASSQRGLATNEQYF. This chain links TRBV14 with TRBJ2-7, with 10 positions matching TRBD2. Germline V gene lookup returns CDR1 SGHDN and CDR2 FVKESK. Trimming cost V 2 bases and J 5 bases; bases outside gene matches: 6. There are 15 residues in the CDR3.

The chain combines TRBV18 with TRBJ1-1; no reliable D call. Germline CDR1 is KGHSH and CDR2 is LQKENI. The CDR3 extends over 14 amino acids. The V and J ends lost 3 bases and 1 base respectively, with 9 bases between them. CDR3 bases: TGTGCCAGCTCACCCGCGTTACAGAACACTGAAGCTTTCTTT. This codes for CASSPALQNTEAFF. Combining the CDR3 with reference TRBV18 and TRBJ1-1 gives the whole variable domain NAGVMQNPRHLVRRRGQEARLRCSPMKGHSHVYWYRQLPEEGLKFMVYLQKENIIDESGMPKERFSAEFPKEGPSILRIQQVVRGDSAAYFCASSPALQNTEAFFGQGTRLTVV.

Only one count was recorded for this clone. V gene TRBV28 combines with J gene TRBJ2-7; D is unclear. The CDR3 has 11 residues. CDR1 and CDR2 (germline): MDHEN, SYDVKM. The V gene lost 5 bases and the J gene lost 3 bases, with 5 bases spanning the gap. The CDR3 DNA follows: TGTGCCAGCAGTAAGTTCTACGAGCAGTACTTC. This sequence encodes CASSKFYEQYF.

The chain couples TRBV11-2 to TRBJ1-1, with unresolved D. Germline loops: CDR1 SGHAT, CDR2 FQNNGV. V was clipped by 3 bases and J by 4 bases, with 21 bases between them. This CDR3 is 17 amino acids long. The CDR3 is CASSFGVLGERSTEAFF. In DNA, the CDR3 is TGTGCCAGCAGCTTTGGGGTTCTCGGGGAGCGGAGCACTGAAGCTTTCTTT.

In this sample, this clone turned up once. This CDR3 is CASSVRPSRSTDTQYF. CDR3 DNA: TGTGCCAGCAGCGTGAGACCTAGCAGAAGCACAGATACGCAGTATTTT. The chain carries TRBV9 and TRBJ2-3; D possibly corresponds to TRBD2 (5 bases). The CDR3 sequence is 16 residues long. Trimming removed 2 bases at V and 0 bases at J, with 13 bases between. CDR1 is SGDLS and CDR2 is YYNGEE in the germline V gene.

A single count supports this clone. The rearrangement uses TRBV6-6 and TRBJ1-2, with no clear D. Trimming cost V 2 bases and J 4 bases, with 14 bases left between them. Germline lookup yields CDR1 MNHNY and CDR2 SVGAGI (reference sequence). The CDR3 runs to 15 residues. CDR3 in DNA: TGTGCCAGCAGTTACCCAACCGGGGAGGTCTATGGCTACACCTTC. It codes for CASSYPTGEVYGYTF.

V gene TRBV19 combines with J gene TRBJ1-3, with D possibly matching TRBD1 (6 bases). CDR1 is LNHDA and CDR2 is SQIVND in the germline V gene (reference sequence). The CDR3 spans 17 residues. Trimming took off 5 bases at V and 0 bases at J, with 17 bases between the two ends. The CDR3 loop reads CASSARQELRSGNTIYF. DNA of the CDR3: TGTGCCAGTAGTGCAAGACAGGAGCTCCGCTCTGGAAACACCATATATTTT.

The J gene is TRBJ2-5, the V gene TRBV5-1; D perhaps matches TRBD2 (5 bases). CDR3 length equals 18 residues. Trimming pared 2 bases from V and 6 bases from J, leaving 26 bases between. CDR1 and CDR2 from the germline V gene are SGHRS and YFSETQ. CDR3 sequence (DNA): TGCGCCAGCAGCTTCAAGTGGCTGGGGTTACCGGAGGTGAAGACCCAGTACTTC. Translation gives CASSFKWLGLPEVKTQYF.

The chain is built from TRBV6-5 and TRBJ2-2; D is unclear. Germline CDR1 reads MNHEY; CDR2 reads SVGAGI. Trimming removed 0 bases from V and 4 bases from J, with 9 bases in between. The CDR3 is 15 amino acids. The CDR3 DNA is TGTGCCAGCAGTTACTCCAGGACGGGCACCGGGGAGCTGTTTTTT. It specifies CASSYSRTGTGELFF.

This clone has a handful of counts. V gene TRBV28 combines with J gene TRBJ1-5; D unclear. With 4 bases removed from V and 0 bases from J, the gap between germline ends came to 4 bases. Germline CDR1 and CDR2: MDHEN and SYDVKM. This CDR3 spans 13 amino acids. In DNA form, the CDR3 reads TGTGCCAGCAGTTCAGGTAGCAATCAGCCCCAGCATTTT. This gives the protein CASSSGSNQPQHF.

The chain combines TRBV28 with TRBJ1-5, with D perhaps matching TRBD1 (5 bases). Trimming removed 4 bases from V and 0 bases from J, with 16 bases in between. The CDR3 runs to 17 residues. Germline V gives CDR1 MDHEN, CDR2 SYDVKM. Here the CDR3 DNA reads TGTGCCAGCAGTTCCGGGGGGGATGTGTATAGCAATCAGCCCCAGCATTTT. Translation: CASSSGGDVYSNQPQHF.